The clone carrying this T cell receptor (beta chain) appeared a few times. This sample stems from a study of cytomegalovirus exposure and HLA in healthy donors. On the study more broadly: HLA-typed donors were the source of about 85 million unique TCRs, which an early data release held.

The CDR3 has 14 amino acids. Germline CDR1 KGHSY, CDR2 FQNENV. Trimming pared 4 bases from V and 4 bases from J, leaving 13 bases between. This PCR relied on a set of 60 Vbeta primers and 13 Jbeta primers. The method was immunoSEQ multiplex PCR; TCRdb's version includes in-frame clones alone and lacks a portion of them. The data contain around 94,000 clones, 63% of them singletons. The sequence derives from a human donor in good health. Sequencing input: PBMCs. The genes are TRBV16 and TRBJ1-2; TRBD1 might be the D (5 bases). The CDR3 sequence is CASSPQELFYGYTF. CDR3 nucleotides: TGTGCCAGCAGCCCACAGGAATTATTCTATGGCTACACCTTC.